The source of this TCR beta chain is a study of cytomegalovirus exposure and HLA in healthy donors. The study, taken as a whole, reports: Follow-up analysis later connected one missense variant in DCLRE1C with trimming of TCR beta V- and J-genes. Rare TCR sequences predominated, though certain public TCRs were found in many donors.

Primers for the PCR totalled 60 Vbeta and 13 Jbeta. Data came from immunoSEQ multiplex PCR; TCRdb stores just in-frame clones and leaves some out. The sample yields around 170,000 clones, roughly 80% seen once. Worth noting for this clone: Its specificity is not known.

The trim removed 8 bases at V and 0 bases at J, leaving 7 bases unmatched. This CDR3 comprises 15 residues. In germline, CDR1 is MGHDK, CDR2 SYGVNS. The chain uses TRBV25-1 and TRBJ2-1; 7 bases agree with TRBD2. Material: PBMCs. The clonotype comes from a woman aged 45-65 years in good health and CMV-seropositive. In nucleotides, the CDR3 is TGTGCCAGCTCTCGGGGGGTCAACTCCTACAATGAGCAGTTCTTC. This gives the protein CASSRGVNSYNEQFF.